The entry below gives a single T cell receptor beta chain sequence along with its context. Its antigen remains unidentified. Treatment in this sample: approximately 9-day PBMC culture with coronavirus spike peptide pools or control peptides (ViraFEST assay). After expanding antigen-specific T cells with peptide pools, ViraFEST sequenced their TCRs. The CDR3 length is 14 residues. The data originate from a study of vaccination and CD4 T cells after COVID-19. Findings of the study overall: From a median of about 20 to 40, SARS-CoV-2-reactive clonotypes increased, though not significantly.

With the Oncomine TCR Beta short-read assay, DNA from cultured CD4+ T cells was sequenced. TCRdb analysed the PCR reads with MiXCR anew, one entry per CDR3 protein. This sample has about 14,000 distinct CDR3 sequences; 53% occur once, and the top ten carry about an eighth. This chain links TRBV21-1 with TRBJ1-1; TRBD1, the table's D call, was not compared with the DNA. TRBV21-1 has pseudogene status. Sequencing was done on a sample of CD4+ T cells from blood, cultured in vitro. This sequence originates from a human donor who had recovered from COVID-19. CDR3 region: CASSNTRGNTEAFF. The CDR3 nucleotides are TGTGCCAGCAGCAACACCAGGGGAAACACTGAAGCTTTCTTT.